Listed below are T cell receptor beta chains from one sample, sequenced in a study of molecular identifiers for immune sequencing clone quantification. One entry per CDR3 protein, called by TCRdb with MiXCR from the PCR reads. The sample includes about 500,000 distinct CDR3 sequences, about a quarter seen only once; the top ten take over 0.6%. Source material: naive CD8+ T cells from blood, with Jurkat cell RNA spiked in. The origin of the receptors is a human donor in good health. Some libraries in this study had Jurkat cell RNA spiked in. Both conserved end residues are part of each CDR3. A D gene is named only where the DNA matches it firmly. Expanded clones get a size class; other rows say once, few or many, or leave the size out.

CDR3 DNA | CDR3 protein | J gene | V gene | clone size | D gene
TGTGCCAGCAGCTTGAACAGGGAGACTGAAGCTTTCTTT | CASSLNRETEAFF | TRBJ1-1 | TRBV5-8 | NA | NA
TGTGCCAGCAGCCAAGTGCAGGACAGGGGCCACGAGCAGTACTTC | CASSQVQDRGHEQYF | TRBJ2-7 | TRBV6-5 | NA | TRBD1
TGTGCCAGCAGCGCCGGGACAGGGGGAGACGAGCAGTACTTC | CASSAGTGGDEQYF | TRBJ2-7 | TRBV9 | NA | TRBD1
TGTGCCAGCGGGATAGCGGGGGTTGACGCAGATACGCAGTATTTT | CASGIAGVDADTQYF | TRBJ2-3 | TRBV6-2/TRBV6-3 | many | TRBD2
TGTGCCAGCAGTGTAGCGGCGGGGGGGATCCAAGAGACCCAGTACTTC | CASSVAAGGIQETQYF | TRBJ2-5 | TRBV27 | few | TRBD2
TGTGCCAGCAGCCCCTACCCGGACAACCAAGAGACCCAGTACTTC | CASSPYPDNQETQYF | TRBJ2-5 | TRBV11-2 | many | NA
TGTGCCAGCAGCAACCGAGATACGGACACCGGGGAGCTGTTTTTT | CASSNRDTDTGELFF | TRBJ2-2 | TRBV7-9 | many | NA
TGTGTCAGCAGACAGGGGGCCGGGGGCAATCAGCCCCAGCATTTT | CVSRQGAGGNQPQHF | TRBJ1-5 | TRBV6-6 | NA | TRBD1
TGTGCCAGCAGTCTATCCGGGACAGGGAGAGTCGGGGAGCAGTTTTTT | CASSLSGTGRVGEQFF | TRBJ2-2 | TRBV6-2/TRBV6-3 | NA | TRBD1
TGTGCCAGCAGCCAAGATTTAGGCCAGGCAGGATTCTATGGCTACACCTTC | CASSQDLGQAGFYGYTF | TRBJ1-2 | TRBV3-1 | few | NA
TGTGCCAGCAGCCTTCGGACAGGGTTGAATGAGCAGTTCTTC | CASSLRTGLNEQFF | TRBJ2-1 | TRBV14 | many | TRBD1
TGTGCCAGCAGCGTAGCCGCGGGAATCACAGATACGCAGTATTTT | CASSVAAGITDTQYF | TRBJ2-3 | TRBV9 | NA | NA
TGCGCCAGCAGCTACCGGGGACAGGGTTCTCTCTCCTACAATGAGCAGTTCTTC | CASSYRGQGSLSYNEQFF | TRBJ2-1 | TRBV4-3 | few | TRBD1
TGTGCCAGCAGCTTGGCTGCGAACACCGGGGAGCTGTTTTTT | CASSLAANTGELFF | TRBJ2-2 | TRBV5-6 | many | NA
TGCGCCAGCAGTGGGGACAAATACAATGAGCAGTTCTTC | CASSGDKYNEQFF | TRBJ2-1 | TRBV5-1 | many | NA
TGCAGTGCTAGAGATCTTGCCGGGGACAAGCAGTACTTC | CSARDLAGDKQYF | TRBJ2-7 | TRBV20-1 | few | NA
TGCGCCAGCAGCCATCTGGCCCGCACTGAAGCTTTCTTT | CASSHLARTEAFF | TRBJ1-1 | TRBV4-3 | many | NA
TGTGCCACCAGCAGAGATTTCGAGTCCCAGGGAGCCACAGATACGCAGTATTTT | CATSRDFESQGATDTQYF | TRBJ2-3 | TRBV15 | many | NA
TGCGCCAGCAGCCTGGCCTGGGGCAATGAGCAGTTCTTC | CASSLAWGNEQFF | TRBJ2-1 | TRBV4-3 | many | NA
TGTGCCAGTATGGCAATTAGCGGGGGGTTCCACAATGAGCAGTTCTTC | CASMAISGGFHNEQFF | TRBJ2-1 | TRBV19 | few | TRBD2
TGTGCCAGCGGTTGGGGGAACACTGAAGCTTTCTTT | CASGWGNTEAFF | TRBJ1-1 | TRBV6-5 | many | NA
TGTGCCAGCAGTTTCAGGTGGAAACAGGTCTACGAGCAGTACTTC | CASSFRWKQVYEQYF | TRBJ2-7 | TRBV28 | few | NA
TGTGCCTGGAACTCCGGGACAGGGGCGGAGACCCAGTACTTC | CAWNSGTGAETQYF | TRBJ2-5 | TRBV30 | few | TRBD1
TGTGCCAGCAGGGCGGACTCTACTGAAGCTTTCTTT | CASRADSTEAFF | TRBJ1-1 | TRBV6-1 | NA | NA
TGCGCCAGCAGCCATGGGACAGGGGCTGAAGCTTTCTTT | CASSHGTGAEAFF | TRBJ1-1 | TRBV6-2/TRBV6-3 | many | TRBD1
TGTGCCAGCAGCCCTGCAGGGAACACTGAAGCTTTCTTT | CASSPAGNTEAFF | TRBJ1-1 | TRBV7-3 | many | NA
TGCAGTGCTAGAATCCGGGACAACTATGGCTACACCTTC | CSARIRDNYGYTF | TRBJ1-2 | TRBV20-1 | NA | NA
TGCGCCAGCAGCCAAGATCTTCTAGCGGGAGAGGGGCAGTTCTTC | CASSQDLLAGEGQFF | TRBJ2-1 | TRBV4-3 | many | TRBD2
TGCAGCGTTGAATCGGGGAATAACTACAATGAGCAGTTCTTC | CSVESGNNYNEQFF | TRBJ2-1 | TRBV29-1 | once | NA
TGTGCCAGCTCCACACTATCCGGAGGGGACAGGGCCTACGAGCAGTACTTC | CASSTLSGGDRAYEQYF | TRBJ2-7 | TRBV11-2 | few | TRBD1
TGTGCCAGCAGTTGGGGGATCCGCTACGAGCAGTACTTC | CASSWGIRYEQYF | TRBJ2-7 | TRBV27 | NA | NA
TGTGCCGCCATGGGAACCCGGGGTCTCGAGCAGTACTTC | CAAMGTRGLEQYF | TRBJ2-7 | TRBV24-1 | NA | NA
TGTGCCAGCAGCTTAGTTGGGGGGTTGGACGAGCAGTACTTC | CASSLVGGLDEQYF | TRBJ2-7 | TRBV7-2 | few | NA
TGTGCCAGCAGCGCAGGGCCGGGCCCCTTCTACGAGCAGTACTTC | CASSAGPGPFYEQYF | TRBJ2-7 | TRBV9 | many | NA
TGTGCCAGTAGTATCGGGACAAGAGCCTACGAGCAGTACTTC | CASSIGTRAYEQYF | TRBJ2-7 | TRBV19 | NA | NA
TGTGCCAGCAGCCCGATGGGCCCGAACACCGGGGAGCTGTTTTTT | CASSPMGPNTGELFF | TRBJ2-2 | TRBV6-5 | many | NA